Shown below are 20 T cell receptor beta chains from a single sample sequenced in a study of blood T cell repertoires in COVID-19. Produced via immunoSEQ multiplex PCR; TCRdb's table is partial and in-frame only. The sample has nearly 110,000 clones, approximately 88% seen once. Sequences were obtained from peripheral blood. The receptors were gathered from a middle-aged man with active or convalescent COVID-19.

The gene calls are TRBV28 and TRBJ2-5; D call uncertain. V lost 6 bases and J lost 4, with 6 bases in between. The germline CDR1 and CDR2 sequences are MDHEN and SYDVKM. The CDR3 covers 11 residues. CDR3 residues: CASRQRETQYF. The CDR3, as DNA: TGTGCCAGCAGACAAAGAGAGACCCAGTACTTC.

The rearrangement joins TRBV9 to TRBJ2-2; 9 positions match TRBD2. CDR1 and CDR2 (germline): SGDLS, YYNGEE. The CDR3 totals 15 residues. Trimming removed 3 bases from V and 5 bases from J; junction bases left unmatched: 5. The CDR3 DNA reads TGTGCCAGCAGCGGTAGCGGGAGAAGTACCGGGGAGCTGTTTTTT. It codes for CASSGSGRSTGELFF.

The rearrangement joins TRBV29-1 to TRBJ2-1; D is perhaps TRBD2 (6 bases). This CDR3 is built from 12 residues. Per germline, CDR1 SQVTM and CDR2 ANQGSEA. V lost 3 bases and J 9 bases, leaving 12 bases between the germline ends. This CDR3 is CSVEPGSGEQFF. CDR3 coding DNA: TGCAGCGTTGAGCCCGGGAGCGGTGAGCAGTTCTTC.

V gene TRBV7-9 combines with J gene TRBJ2-7; D is possibly TRBD1 (5 bases). The CDR3 is 13 residues long. CDR1 and CDR2 (germline): SEHNR, FQNEAQ (reference sequence). V was trimmed by 5 bases and J by 1 base, leaving 9 bases between them. This chain's CDR3 is CASSSQGSYEQYF. CDR3 DNA: TGTGCCAGCAGCAGCCAGGGTTCCTACGAGCAGTACTTC.

The chain has TRBV19 and TRBJ2-5, with 7 bases that match TRBD1. The germline CDR1 and CDR2 sequences are LNHDA and SQIVND (reference sequence). The CDR3 has 17 amino acids. The trim removed 6 bases at V and 2 bases at J, leaving 15 bases unmatched. This CDR3 is CASSDLSQGPSQETQYF. CDR3 in DNA: TGTGCCAGTAGCGATCTCTCACAGGGGCCTTCTCAAGAGACCCAGTACTTC.

This clone appeared a few times. The V gene is TRBV15, the J gene TRBJ2-1, with D perhaps TRBD2 (5 bases). The CDR3 has 14 residues. V dropped 0 bases and J dropped 8 bases, with 11 bases sitting between them. Germline-derived CDR1 and CDR2 are LNHNV and YYDKDF (reference sequence). This CDR3 reads CATSRDLALDEQFF. The CDR3, as DNA: TGTGCCACCAGCAGAGACCTAGCTTTGGATGAGCAGTTCTTC.

This rearrangement joins TRBV18 to TRBJ1-1; possible D gene TRBD1, 5 bases. V lost 0 bases to trimming and J lost 6 bases, with 11 bases between them. Per the germline V gene, CDR1 is KGHSH and CDR2 is LQKENI. The CDR3 extends over 14 amino acids. This chain's CDR3 is CASSPPEGHSEAFF. The CDR3 DNA follows: TGTGCCAGCTCACCACCGGAGGGGCATTCTGAAGCTTTCTTT. The whole variable domain, filled in from reference TRBV18 and TRBJ1-1, reads NAGVMQNPRHLVRRRGQEARLRCSPMKGHSHVYWYRQLPEEGLKFMVYLQKENIIDESGMPKERFSAEFPKEGPSILRIQQVVRGDSAAYFCASSPPEGHSEAFFGQGTRLTVV.

This chain joins TRBV25-1 and TRBJ2-2, with 7 bases identical to TRBD2. Trimming removed 4 bases from V and 9 bases from J; junction bases left unmatched: 14. The CDR3 has 16 amino acids. The germline V gene has CDR1 MGHDK and CDR2 SYGVNS. This chain's CDR3 is CASSGFLGLRVRELFF. DNA of the CDR3: TGTGCCAGCAGTGGGTTCTTGGGACTACGTGTGCGGGAGCTGTTTTTT. The entire variable domain, with the rest obtained from reference TRBV25-1 and TRBJ2-2, is as follows: EADIYQTPRYLVIGTGKKITLECSQTMGHDKMYWYQQDPGMELHLIHYSYGVNSTEKGDLSSESTVSRIRTEHFPLTLESARPSHTSQYLCASSGFLGLRVRELFFGEGSRLTVL.

V is TRBV10-3 and J is TRBJ1-3; D ambiguous. The CDR3 totals 14 residues. The ends were cut back, 6 bases at V and 0 bases at J, with 9 bases in the middle. Per germline, CDR1 ENHRY and CDR2 SYGVKD. The CDR3 spells CAIRNDFSGNTIYF. DNA of the CDR3: TGTGCCATCAGAAATGACTTCTCTGGAAACACCATATATTTT.

This chain uses TRBV6-1 with TRBJ1-3; D not certain. Germline-derived CDR1 and CDR2 are MNHNS and SASEGT. V lost 3 bases and J 0 bases, leaving 6 bases between the germline ends. The CDR3 totals 14 residues. DNA of the CDR3: TGTGCCAGCAGTGAGGCCATCTCTGGAAACACCATATATTTT. This codes for CASSEAISGNTIYF.

The chain couples TRBV7-6 to TRBJ1-4; 9 positions agree with TRBD1. CDR1 SGHVS and CDR2 FNYEAQ come from the germline V gene. Germline trimming cut 2 bases from V and 6 bases from J; bases unmatched to any gene: 7. The CDR3 has 16 residues. The CDR3 spells CASSLRGTGSDEKLFF. CDR3 nucleotide sequence: TGTGCCAGCAGCTTAAGGGGGACAGGGTCGGATGAAAAACTGTTTTTT.

The rearrangement links TRBV28 to TRBJ2-2, with no clear D. CDR3 length equals 16 residues. Germline-derived CDR1 and CDR2 are MDHEN and SYDVKM. V dropped 6 bases and J dropped 1 base, with 15 bases sitting between them. The CDR3 sequence: CASSPPGERNTGELFF. In DNA, the CDR3 is TGTGCCAGCAGCCCACCCGGTGAGCGGAACACCGGGGAGCTGTTTTTT.

The chain carries TRBV3-1 (or the pseudogene TRBV3-2) and TRBJ1-1; a weak D match, TRBD1 (5 bases). The ends were cut back, 10 bases at V and 8 bases at J, with 17 bases in the middle. Germline lookup yields CDR1 LGHDT and CDR2 YNNKEL (reference sequence). The length of the CDR3 is 12 residues. This chain's CDR3 is CATTFQGREAFF. CDR3 coding DNA: TGTGCCACCACCTTTCAGGGCCGGGAAGCTTTCTTT.

This rearrangement joins TRBV6-5 to TRBJ1-2; TRBD1 agrees at 11 bases. V lost 7 bases, J lost 8 bases, and 9 bases stayed unmatched. Per germline, CDR1 MNHEY and CDR2 SVGAGI. The CDR3 contains 14 residues. Here the CDR3 DNA reads TGTGCCAGCACCTTGGGGGGACAGGGGGACGGCTACACCTTC. Translated, it gives CASTLGGQGDGYTF.

This chain uses TRBV9 with TRBJ2-2; a weak D match, TRBD1 (5 bases). Per germline, CDR1 SGDLS and CDR2 YYNGEE. V was trimmed by 4 bases and J by 7 bases, leaving 11 bases between them. The CDR3 sequence is 13 residues long. The CDR3 region is CASSFQGDGELFF. The CDR3 DNA is TGTGCCAGCAGCTTTCAGGGTGACGGGGAGCTGTTTTTT.

In this sample, this clone turned up once. This rearrangement joins TRBV30 to TRBJ2-1; TRBD1 agrees at 9 bases. Germline V gene data show CDR1 as GTSNPN and CDR2 as SVGIG (reference sequence). The CDR3 consists of 14 residues. V gave up 0 bases and J gave up 7 bases; unmatched junction bases: 4. The CDR3 coding sequence is TGTGCCTGGAGTGTAACAGGGGGCGATAATGAGCAGTTCTTC. It encodes CAWSVTGGDNEQFF.

The chain is built from TRBV5-5 and TRBJ2-7, with a possible D match to TRBD1 (5 bases). Per germline, CDR1 SGHKS and CDR2 YYEKEE (reference sequence). Trimming removed 4 bases from V and 0 bases from J, with 11 bases in between. This CDR3 is built from 14 residues. The CDR3 DNA reads as TGTGCCAGCAGCCCCGGACATTCCTCCTACGAGCAGTACTTC. Translation gives CASSPGHSSYEQYF.

This chain links TRBV2 with TRBJ1-2; 7 positions match TRBD1. Germline loops: CDR1 SNHLY, CDR2 FYNNEI. The CDR3 sequence is 13 residues long. Losses at the gene ends were 6 bases for V and 8 bases for J; bases not matched to a gene: 9. The CDR3 region is CASSPQGEAGYTF. The CDR3 nucleotides read TGTGCCAGCAGCCCCCAGGGGGAAGCAGGCTACACCTTC.

V is TRBV2 and J is TRBJ2-3; 8 positions match TRBD1. Trimming removed 8 bases from V and 4 bases from J; junction bases left unmatched: 8. Germline CDR1 SNHLY, CDR2 FYNNEI. The CDR3 sequence is 14 residues long. This CDR3 is CASSGQGGSDTQYF. The CDR3 bases are TGTGCCAGCTCTGGACAGGGAGGCTCAGATACGCAGTATTTT.

The chain employs TRBV11-2 and TRBJ1-6, with no clear D. Germline V CDR1 and CDR2: SGHAT, FQNNGV. CDR3 size: 14 residues. Trimming took 8 bases from V and 0 from J, leaving 8 bases between them. CDR3 loop: CASGRNSYNSPLHF. CDR3 DNA: TGTGCCAGCGGCCGTAACTCCTATAATTCACCCCTCCACTTT.